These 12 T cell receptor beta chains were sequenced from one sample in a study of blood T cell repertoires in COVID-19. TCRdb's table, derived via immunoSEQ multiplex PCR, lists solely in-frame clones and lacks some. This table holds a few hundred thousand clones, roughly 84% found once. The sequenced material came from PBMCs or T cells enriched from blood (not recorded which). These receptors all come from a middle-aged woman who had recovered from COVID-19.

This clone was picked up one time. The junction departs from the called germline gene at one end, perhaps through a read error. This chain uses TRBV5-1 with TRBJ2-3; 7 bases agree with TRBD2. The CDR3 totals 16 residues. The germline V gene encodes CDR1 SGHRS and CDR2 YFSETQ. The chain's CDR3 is CARREGLRDSTDTQYF. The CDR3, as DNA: TGCGCCCGCAGGGAGGGGCTACGGGACAGCACAGATACGCAGTATTTT.

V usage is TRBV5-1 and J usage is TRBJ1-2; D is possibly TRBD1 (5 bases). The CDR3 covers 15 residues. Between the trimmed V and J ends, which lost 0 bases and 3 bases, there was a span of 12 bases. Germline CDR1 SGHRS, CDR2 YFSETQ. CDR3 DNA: TGCGCCAGCAGCTTGGGGGTTCTCAGGGACTATGGCTACACCTTC. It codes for CASSLGVLRDYGYTF.

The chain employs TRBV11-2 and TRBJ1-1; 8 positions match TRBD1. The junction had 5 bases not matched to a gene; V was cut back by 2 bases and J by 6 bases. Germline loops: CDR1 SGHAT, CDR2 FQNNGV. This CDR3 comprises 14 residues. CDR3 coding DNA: TGTGCCAGCAGCTTACTTCAGGGGGCGTCTGAAGCTTTCTTT. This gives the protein CASSLLQGASEAFF.

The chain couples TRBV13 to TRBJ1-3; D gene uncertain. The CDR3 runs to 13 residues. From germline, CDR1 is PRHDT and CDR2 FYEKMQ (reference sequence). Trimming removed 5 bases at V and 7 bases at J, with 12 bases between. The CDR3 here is CASSLLRRNTIYF. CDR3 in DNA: TGTGCCAGCAGCCTCTTGCGTCGGAACACCATATATTTT.

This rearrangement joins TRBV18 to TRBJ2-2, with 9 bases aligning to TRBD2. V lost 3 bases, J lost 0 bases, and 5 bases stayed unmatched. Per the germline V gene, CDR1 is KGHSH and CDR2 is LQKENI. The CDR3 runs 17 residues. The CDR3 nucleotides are TGTGCCAGCTCACCTGGGGCTAGCGGGACGAACACCGGGGAGCTGTTTTTT. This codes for CASSPGASGTNTGELFF.

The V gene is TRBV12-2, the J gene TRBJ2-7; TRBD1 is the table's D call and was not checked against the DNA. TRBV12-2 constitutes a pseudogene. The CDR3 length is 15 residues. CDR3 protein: CASRLGEWDRVEQYV. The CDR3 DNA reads TGTGCAAGTCGCTTAGGGGAGTGGGACAGGGTCGAGCAGTACGTC.

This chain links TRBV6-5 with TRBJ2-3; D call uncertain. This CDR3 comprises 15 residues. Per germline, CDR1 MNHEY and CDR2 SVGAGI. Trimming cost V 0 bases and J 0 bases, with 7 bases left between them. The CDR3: CASSYSSTSTDTQYF. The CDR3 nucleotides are TGTGCCAGCAGTTACTCGTCGACTAGCACAGATACGCAGTATTTT.

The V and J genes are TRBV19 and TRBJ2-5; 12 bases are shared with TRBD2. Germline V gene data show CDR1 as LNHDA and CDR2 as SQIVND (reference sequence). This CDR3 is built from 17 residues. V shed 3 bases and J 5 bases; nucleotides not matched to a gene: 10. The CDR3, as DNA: TGTGCCAGTAGTATTCGGCCTAGCGGGAGGGTAAGGGAGACCCAGTACTTC. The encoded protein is CASSIRPSGRVRETQYF.

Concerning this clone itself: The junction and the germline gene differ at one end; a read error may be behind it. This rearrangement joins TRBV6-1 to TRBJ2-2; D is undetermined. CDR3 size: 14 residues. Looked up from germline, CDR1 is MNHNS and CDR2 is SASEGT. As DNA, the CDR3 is TGTGCCAGCAGCGAAGGGCTCCTTACCGGGGAGCTGTTTTTT. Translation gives CASSEGLLTGELFF.

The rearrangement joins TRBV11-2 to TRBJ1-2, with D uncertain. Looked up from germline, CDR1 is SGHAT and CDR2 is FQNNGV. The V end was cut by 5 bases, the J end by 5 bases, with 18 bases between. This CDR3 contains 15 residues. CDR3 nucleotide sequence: TGTGCCAGCAGCCCGGTGGAACAGCTACCGTATGGCTACACCTTC. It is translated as CASSPVEQLPYGYTF.

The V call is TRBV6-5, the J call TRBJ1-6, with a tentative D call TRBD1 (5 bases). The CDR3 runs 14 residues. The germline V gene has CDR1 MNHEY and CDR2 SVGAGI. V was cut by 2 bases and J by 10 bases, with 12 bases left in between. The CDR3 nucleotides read TGTGCCAGCAGTTACATGGACACAGAATCACCCCTCCACTTT. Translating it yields CASSYMDTESPLHF.

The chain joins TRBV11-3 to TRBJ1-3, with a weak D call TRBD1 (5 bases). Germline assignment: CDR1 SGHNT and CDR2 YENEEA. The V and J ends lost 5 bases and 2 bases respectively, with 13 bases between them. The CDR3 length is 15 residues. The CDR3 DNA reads TGTGCCAGCAGCCACCCCGTCAGGGCTGGAAACACCATATATTTT. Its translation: CASSHPVRAGNTIYF.